This T cell receptor (beta chain) was recorded in a study of shared T cell receptors in the human thymus. Libraries were prepared by immunoSEQ multiplex PCR; TCRdb keeps only in-frame clonotypes and omits some of them. The table lists roughly 700,000 clones, more than 75% of them singletons, with around 0.0099% in the top ten. V lost 5 bases and J lost 6; bases outside the gene matches: 16. CDR1 MDHEN and CDR2 SYDVKM come from the germline V gene. There are 17 residues in the CDR3. The sample was also reused in another study, on human thymus T cells. According to that study: Related studies noted strongly shared thymic repertoires across unrelated people.

This receptor was obtained from a boy in the first two years of life with a congenital heart defect. The V call is TRBV28, the J call TRBJ2-1; 7 bases agree with TRBD1. The sequencing input was thymocytes. As DNA, the CDR3 is TGTGCCAGCAGTCCCCCCCGACAGGGCTTAGGGAGCAATGAGCAGTTCTTC. It specifies CASSPPRQGLGSNEQFF.